A single T cell receptor (beta chain) is shown here with its context. Its antigen is unknown. With baseline, cycle 4 day 1, and cycle 7 day 1 as timepoints, blood was sampled. Using immunoSEQ multiplex PCR, the repertoire was profiled, and TCRdb retains in-frame clones only, with some absent. The data show fewer than 130,000 clones, around nine tenths seen once. The data are from a study of OX40 agonist ivuxolimab in advanced cancers. Overall study context: Three patients, one with hepatocellular carcinoma and two with cutaneous melanoma, responded partially. General study findings and limits: Among expanded peripheral T cells, antigen specificity went undetermined. Compared with CD4+, CD8+ T cells on average had more expanded clones.

The sequence came from an adult with an advanced solid tumor such as melanoma, head and neck, liver or kidney cancer. The sample in question was CD4+ or CD8+ T cells sorted from blood, obtained in a trial of the OX40 agonist ivuxolimab.

The CDR3 DNA reads TGTGCCAGCAGCTTACCGTTAACAGGCGAGCAGTACTTC. It translates to CASSLPLTGEQYF. The chain recombines TRBV7-2 with TRBJ2-7; TRBD1 might be the D (5 bases). V lost 2 bases to trimming and J lost 6 bases, with 11 bases between them. The germline CDR1 and CDR2 sequences are SGHTA and FQGNSA. This CDR3 is built from 13 residues.